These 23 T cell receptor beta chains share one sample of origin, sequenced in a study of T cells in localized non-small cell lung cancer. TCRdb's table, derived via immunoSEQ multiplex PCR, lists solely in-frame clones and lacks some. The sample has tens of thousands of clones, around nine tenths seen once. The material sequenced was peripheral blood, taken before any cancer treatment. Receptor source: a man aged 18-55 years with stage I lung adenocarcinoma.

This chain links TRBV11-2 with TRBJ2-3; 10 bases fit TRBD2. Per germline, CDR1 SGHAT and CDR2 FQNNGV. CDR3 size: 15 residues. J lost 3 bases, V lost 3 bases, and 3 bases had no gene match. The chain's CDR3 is CASSFGTSATDTQYF. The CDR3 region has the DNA TGTGCCAGCAGCTTCGGGACTAGCGCAACAGATACGCAGTATTTT.

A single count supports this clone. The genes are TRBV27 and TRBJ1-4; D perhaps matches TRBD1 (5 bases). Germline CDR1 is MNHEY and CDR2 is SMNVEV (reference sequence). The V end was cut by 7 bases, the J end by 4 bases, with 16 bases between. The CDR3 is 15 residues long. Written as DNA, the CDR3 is TGTGCCAGCACTATACGGGGGTTGAGTAATGAAAAACTGTTTTTT. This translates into CASTIRGLSNEKLFF.

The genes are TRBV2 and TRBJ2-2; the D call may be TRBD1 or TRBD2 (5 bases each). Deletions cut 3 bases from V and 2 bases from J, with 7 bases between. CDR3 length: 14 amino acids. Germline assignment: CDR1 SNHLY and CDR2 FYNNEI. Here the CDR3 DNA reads TGTGCCAGCAGTGATGGGGGAAACACCGGGGAGCTGTTTTTT. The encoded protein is CASSDGGNTGELFF. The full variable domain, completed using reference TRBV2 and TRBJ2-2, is EPEVTQTPSHQVTQMGQEVILRCVPISNHLYFYWYRQILGQKVEFLVSFYNNEISEKSEIFDDQFSVERPDGSNFTLKIRSTKLEDSAMYFCASSDGGNTGELFFGEGSRLTVL.

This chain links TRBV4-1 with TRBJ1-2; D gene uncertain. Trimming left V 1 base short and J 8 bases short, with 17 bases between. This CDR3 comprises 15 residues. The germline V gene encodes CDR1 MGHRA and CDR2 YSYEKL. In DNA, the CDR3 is TGCGCCAGCAGCCAAGTTTGGAACGAGCTGCGGGGCTACACCTTC. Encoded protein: CASSQVWNELRGYTF.

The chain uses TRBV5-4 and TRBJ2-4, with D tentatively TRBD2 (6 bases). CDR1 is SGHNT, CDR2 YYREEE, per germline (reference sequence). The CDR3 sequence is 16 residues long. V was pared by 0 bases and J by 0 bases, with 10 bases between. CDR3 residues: CASSLESGLAKNIQYF. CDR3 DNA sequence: TGTGCCAGCAGCTTGGAGTCGGGACTAGCCAAAAACATTCAGTACTTC.

CDR3 sequence: CASSLGPGSTEAFF. Here the CDR3 DNA reads TGTGCCAGCAGCTTAGGACCAGGGAGCACTGAAGCTTTCTTT. This chain uses TRBV7-3 with TRBJ1-1; possibly TRBD1 for D (5 bases). Trimming pared 2 bases from V and 4 bases from J, leaving 11 bases between. Germline CDR1 reads SGHTA; CDR2 reads FQGTGA. The CDR3 totals 14 residues.

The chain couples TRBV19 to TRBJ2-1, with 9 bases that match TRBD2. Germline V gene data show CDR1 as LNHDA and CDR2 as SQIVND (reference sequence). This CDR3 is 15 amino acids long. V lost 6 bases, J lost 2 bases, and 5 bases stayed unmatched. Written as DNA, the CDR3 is TGTGCCAGTAGGGCGGGAGGGTTCGCCTACAATGAGCAGTTCTTC. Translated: CASRAGGFAYNEQFF. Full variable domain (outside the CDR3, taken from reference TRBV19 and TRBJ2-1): DGGITQSPKYLFRKEGQNVTLSCEQNLNHDAMYWYRQDPGQGLRLIYYSQIVNDFQKGDIAEGYSVSREKKESFPLTVTSAQKNPTAFYLCASRAGGFAYNEQFFGPGTRLTVL.

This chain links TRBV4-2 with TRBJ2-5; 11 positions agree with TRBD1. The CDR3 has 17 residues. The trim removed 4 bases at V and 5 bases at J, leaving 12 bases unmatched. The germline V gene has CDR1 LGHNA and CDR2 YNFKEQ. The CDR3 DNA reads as TGTGCCAGCAGCCCATTGGGGGGACAGGGGGGATCGGAGACCCAGTACTTC. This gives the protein CASSPLGGQGGSETQYF.

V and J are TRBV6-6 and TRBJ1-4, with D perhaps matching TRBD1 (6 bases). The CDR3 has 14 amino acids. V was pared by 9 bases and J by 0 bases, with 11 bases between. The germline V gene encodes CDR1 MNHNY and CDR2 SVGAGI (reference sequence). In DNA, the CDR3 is TGTGCCAGTCGGACAGCTACAACTAATGAAAAACTGTTTTTT. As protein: CASRTATTNEKLFF.

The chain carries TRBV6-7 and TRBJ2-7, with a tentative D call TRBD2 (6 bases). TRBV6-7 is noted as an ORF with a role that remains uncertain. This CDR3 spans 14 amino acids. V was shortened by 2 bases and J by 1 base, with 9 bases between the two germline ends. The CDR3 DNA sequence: TGTGCCAGCAGTTACACGGGGGAGTCCTACGAGCAGTACTTC. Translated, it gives CASSYTGESYEQYF.

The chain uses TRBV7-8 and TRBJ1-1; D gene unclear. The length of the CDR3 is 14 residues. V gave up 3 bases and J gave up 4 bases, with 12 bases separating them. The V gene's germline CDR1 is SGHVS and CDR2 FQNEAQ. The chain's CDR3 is CASSLLGFATEAFF. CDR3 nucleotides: TGTGCCAGCAGCTTGTTGGGGTTCGCCACTGAAGCTTTCTTT.

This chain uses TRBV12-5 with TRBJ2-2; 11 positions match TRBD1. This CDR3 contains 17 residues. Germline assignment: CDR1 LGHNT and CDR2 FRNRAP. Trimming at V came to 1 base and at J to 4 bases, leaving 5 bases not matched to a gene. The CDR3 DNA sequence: TGTGCTAGTGGTTTGGGACGGACAGGGGGCGGCACCGGGGAGCTGTTTTTT. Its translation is CASGLGRTGGGTGELFF.

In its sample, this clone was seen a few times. The CDR3 loop reads CASSLELGSYEQYF. CDR3 in DNA: TGCGCCAGCAGCTTGGAGCTGGGGTCCTACGAGCAGTACTTC. This chain connects TRBV5-1 to TRBJ2-7; D is undetermined. V was pared by 0 bases and J by 1 base, with 8 bases between. The CDR3 totals 14 residues. The germline V gene has CDR1 SGHRS and CDR2 YFSETQ.

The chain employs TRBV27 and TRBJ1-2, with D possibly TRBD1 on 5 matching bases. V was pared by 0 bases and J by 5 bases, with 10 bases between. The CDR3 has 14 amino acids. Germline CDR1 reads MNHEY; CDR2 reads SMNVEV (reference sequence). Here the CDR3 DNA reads TGTGCCAGCAGTTTATCGAGGCAGGGTTATGGCTACACCTTC. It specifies CASSLSRQGYGYTF.

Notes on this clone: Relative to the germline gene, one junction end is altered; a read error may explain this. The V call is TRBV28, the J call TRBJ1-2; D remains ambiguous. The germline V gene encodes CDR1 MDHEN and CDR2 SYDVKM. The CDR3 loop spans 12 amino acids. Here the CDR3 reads CANSFEPPSYTF. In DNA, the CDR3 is TGTGCCAACAGTTTTGAACCCCCCTCGTACACCTTC.

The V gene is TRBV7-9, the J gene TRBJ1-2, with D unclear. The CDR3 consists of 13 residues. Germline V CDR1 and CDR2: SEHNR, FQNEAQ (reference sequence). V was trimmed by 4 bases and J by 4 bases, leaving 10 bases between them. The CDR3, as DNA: TGTGCCAGCAGCTCAGAGGGTGGCTATGGCTACACCTTC. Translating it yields CASSSEGGYGYTF.

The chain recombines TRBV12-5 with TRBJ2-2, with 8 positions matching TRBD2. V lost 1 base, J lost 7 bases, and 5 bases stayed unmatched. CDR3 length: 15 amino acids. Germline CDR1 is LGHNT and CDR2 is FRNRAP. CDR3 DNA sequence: TGTGCTAGTGGTTTGGGCGGGGGGTTTGACGGGGAGCTGTTTTTT. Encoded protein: CASGLGGGFDGELFF. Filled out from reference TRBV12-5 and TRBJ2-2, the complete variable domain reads DARVTQTPRHKVTEMGQEVTMRCQPILGHNTVFWYRQTMMQGLELLAYFRNRAPLDDSGMPKDRFSAEMPDATLATLKIQPSEPRDSAVYFCASGLGGGFDGELFFGEGSRLTVL.

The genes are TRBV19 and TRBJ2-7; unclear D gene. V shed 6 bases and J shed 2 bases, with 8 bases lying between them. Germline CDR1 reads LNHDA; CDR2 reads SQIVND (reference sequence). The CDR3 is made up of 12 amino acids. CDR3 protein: CASRAGTYEQYF. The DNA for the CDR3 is TGTGCCAGTAGAGCCGGAACCTACGAGCAGTACTTC.

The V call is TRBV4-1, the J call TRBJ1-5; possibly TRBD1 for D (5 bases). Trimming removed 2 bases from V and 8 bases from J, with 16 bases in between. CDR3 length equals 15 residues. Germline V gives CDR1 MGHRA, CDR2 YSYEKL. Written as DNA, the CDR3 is TGCGCCAGCAGCCAACCCAGCGGTGGGGCTAAGCCCCAGCATTTT. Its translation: CASSQPSGGAKPQHF.

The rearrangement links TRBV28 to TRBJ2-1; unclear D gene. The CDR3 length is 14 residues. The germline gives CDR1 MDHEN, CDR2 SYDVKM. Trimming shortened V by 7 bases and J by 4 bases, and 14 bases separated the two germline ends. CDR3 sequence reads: CASTIAQRYNEQFF. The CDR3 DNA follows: TGTGCCAGCACAATCGCCCAACGGTACAATGAGCAGTTCTTC.

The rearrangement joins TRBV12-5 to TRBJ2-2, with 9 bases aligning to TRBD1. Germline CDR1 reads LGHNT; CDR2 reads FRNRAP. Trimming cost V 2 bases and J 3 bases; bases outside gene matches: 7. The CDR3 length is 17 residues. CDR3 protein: CASGLRRTGVDTGELFF. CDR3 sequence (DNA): TGTGCTAGTGGTTTGCGCCGGACAGGGGTTGACACCGGGGAGCTGTTTTTT.

The CDR3 spells CASSEIRALTEAFF. In DNA, the CDR3 is TGTGCCAGCAGTGAAATCAGGGCCCTCACTGAAGCTTTCTTT. The rearrangement uses TRBV2 and TRBJ1-1; D perhaps matches TRBD1 (5 bases). The ends were cut back, 2 bases at V and 4 bases at J, with 11 bases in the middle. The germline V gene encodes CDR1 SNHLY and CDR2 FYNNEI. The CDR3 sequence is 14 residues long.

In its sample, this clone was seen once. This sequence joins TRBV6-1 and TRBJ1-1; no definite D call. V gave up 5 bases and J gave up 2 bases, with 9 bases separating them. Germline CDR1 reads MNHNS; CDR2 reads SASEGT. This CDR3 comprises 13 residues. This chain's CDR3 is CASSPQVNTEAFF. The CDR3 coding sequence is TGTGCCAGCAGTCCCCAGGTCAACACTGAAGCTTTCTTT.